A selection of T cell receptor beta chains follows, all from one sample in a study of T cells in Graves' hyperthyroidism and ophthalmopathy. Via MiXCR, TCRdb re-called the multiplex PCR reads, giving one row per CDR3 protein. The repertoire consists of approximately 410,000 distinct CDR3 sequences, with about an eighth occurring once and the leading ten covering about 5%. Source material: blood. All receptors come from a woman aged 18-30 years with Graves' hyperthyroidism. CDR3s include the opening cysteine and the closing phenylalanine or tryptophan. D genes are given only for firm matches. Clone size is given for some rows only: seen once, a few or many times, or a class if the clone is expanded.

abundance: .; j_gene: TRBJ1-5; v_gene: TRBV10-3; d_gene: TRBD1; CDR3aa: CAIRPDRGQPQHF; CDR3nt: TGTGCCATCAGGCCGGACAGGGGCCAGCCCCAGCATTTT
abundance: many; j_gene: TRBJ2-7; v_gene: TRBV16; d_gene: .; CDR3aa: CASSPAVSSYEQYF; CDR3nt: TGTGCCAGCAGCCCTGCCGTAAGCTCCTACGAGCAGTACTTC
abundance: few; j_gene: TRBJ2-7; v_gene: TRBV5-1; d_gene: .; CDR3aa: CASSLAGESYEQYF; CDR3nt: TGCGCCAGCAGCTTAGCCGGGGAGTCCTACGAGCAGTACTTC
abundance: few; j_gene: TRBJ1-5; v_gene: TRBV30; d_gene: .; CDR3aa: CAWSVEGQPQHF; CDR3nt: TGTGCCTGGAGTGTGGAGGGACAGCCCCAGCATTTT
abundance: many; j_gene: TRBJ1-1; v_gene: TRBV5-1; d_gene: TRBD1; CDR3aa: CASSGTGTGTEAFF; CDR3nt: TGCGCCAGCAGCGGGACAGGGACGGGTACTGAAGCTTTCTTT
abundance: many; j_gene: TRBJ2-1; v_gene: TRBV7-9; d_gene: .; CDR3aa: CASSPSMGLAYNEQFF; CDR3nt: TGTGCCAGCAGCCCTAGCATGGGACTGGCCTACAATGAGCAGTTCTTC
abundance: many; j_gene: TRBJ1-1; v_gene: TRBV27; d_gene: TRBD1; CDR3aa: CASSIQGRSNTEAFF; CDR3nt: TGTGCCAGCAGCATACAGGGGAGGTCTAACACTGAAGCTTTCTTT
abundance: many; j_gene: TRBJ1-3; v_gene: TRBV30; d_gene: .; CDR3aa: CAWSVRVLPGNTIYF; CDR3nt: TGTGCCTGGAGTGTAAGAGTTCTCCCTGGAAACACCATATATTTT
abundance: many; j_gene: TRBJ1-1; v_gene: TRBV12-3/TRBV12-4; d_gene: .; CDR3aa: CASSAGAEVNTEAFF; CDR3nt: TGTGCCAGCAGCGCAGGGGCGGAGGTGAACACTGAAGCTTTCTTT
abundance: few; j_gene: TRBJ1-1; v_gene: TRBV6-1; d_gene: .; CDR3aa: CAARRGVNTEAFF; CDR3nt: TGTGCCGCCCGGAGGGGGGTGAACACTGAAGCTTTCTTT
abundance: many; j_gene: TRBJ1-1; v_gene: TRBV6-1; d_gene: .; CDR3aa: CASRGGASTEAFF; CDR3nt: TGTGCCAGCAGGGGGGGGGCTAGCACTGAAGCTTTCTTT
abundance: many; j_gene: TRBJ1-5; v_gene: TRBV5-1; d_gene: .; CDR3aa: CASSPGPSPSNQPQHF; CDR3nt: TGCGCCAGCAGCCCTGGACCTTCCCCTAGCAATCAGCCCCAGCATTTT
abundance: many; j_gene: TRBJ2-7; v_gene: TRBV4-3; d_gene: TRBD1; CDR3aa: CASSQGLGTGSYEQYF; CDR3nt: TGCGCCAGCAGCCAAGGCCTAGGGACAGGGTCCTACGAGCAGTACTTC
abundance: many; j_gene: TRBJ1-2; v_gene: TRBV29-1; d_gene: .; CDR3aa: CSVSGDYGYTF; CDR3nt: TGCAGCGTTTCAGGGGACTATGGCTACACCTTC
abundance: many; j_gene: TRBJ1-5; v_gene: TRBV2; d_gene: .; CDR3aa: CASSPPGGLGNQPQHF; CDR3nt: TGTGCCAGCAGTCCCCCGGGGGGGCTCGGCAATCAGCCCCAGCATTTT
abundance: many; j_gene: TRBJ1-1; v_gene: TRBV30; d_gene: TRBD1; CDR3aa: CAWNRRTGWTEAFF; CDR3nt: TGTGCCTGGAATCGGAGGACAGGGTGGACTGAAGCTTTCTTT
abundance: many; j_gene: TRBJ1-2; v_gene: TRBV20-1; d_gene: .; CDR3aa: CSDGGGYTF; CDR3nt: TGCAGTGACGGGGGTGGCTACACCTTC